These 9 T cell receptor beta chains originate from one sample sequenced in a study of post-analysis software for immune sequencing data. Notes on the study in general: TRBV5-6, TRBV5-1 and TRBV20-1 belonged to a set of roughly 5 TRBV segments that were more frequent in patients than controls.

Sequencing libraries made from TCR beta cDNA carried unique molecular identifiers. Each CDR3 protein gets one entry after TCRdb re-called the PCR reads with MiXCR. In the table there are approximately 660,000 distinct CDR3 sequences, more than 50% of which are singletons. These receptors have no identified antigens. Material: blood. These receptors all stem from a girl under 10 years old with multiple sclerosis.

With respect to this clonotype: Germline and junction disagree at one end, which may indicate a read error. This CDR3 is CASSRDRGGEQFF. The CDR3 nucleotides are TGTGCTAGCAGCCGGGACAGGGGAGGGGAGCAGTTCTTC. V and J are TRBV7-7 and TRBJ2-1, with 10 bases fitting TRBD1. Germline loops: CDR1 SSHAT, CDR2 FNYEAQ (reference sequence). The CDR3 loop spans 13 amino acids.

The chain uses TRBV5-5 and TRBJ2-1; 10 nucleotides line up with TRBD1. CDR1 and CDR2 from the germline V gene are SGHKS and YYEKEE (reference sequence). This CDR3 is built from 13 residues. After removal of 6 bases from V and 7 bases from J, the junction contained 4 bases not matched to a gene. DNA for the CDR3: TGTGCCAGCATCGGACAGGGGGAGAATGAGCAGTTCTTC. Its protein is CASIGQGENEQFF.

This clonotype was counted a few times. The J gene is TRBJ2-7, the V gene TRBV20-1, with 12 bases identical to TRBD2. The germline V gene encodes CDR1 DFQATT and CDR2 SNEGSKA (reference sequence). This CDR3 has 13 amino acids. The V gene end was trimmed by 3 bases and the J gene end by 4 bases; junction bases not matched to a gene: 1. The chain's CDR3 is CSASGLAGYEQYF. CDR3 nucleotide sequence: TGCAGTGCTAGTGGACTAGCGGGGTACGAGCAGTACTTC.

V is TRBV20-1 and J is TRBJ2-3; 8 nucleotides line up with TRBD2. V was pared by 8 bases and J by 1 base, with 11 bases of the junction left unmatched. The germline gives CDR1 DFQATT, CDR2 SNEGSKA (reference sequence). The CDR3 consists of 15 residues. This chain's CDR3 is CSLHPPSGRTDTQYF. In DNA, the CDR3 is TGCAGTCTTCATCCCCCTAGCGGGCGCACAGATACGCAGTATTTT.

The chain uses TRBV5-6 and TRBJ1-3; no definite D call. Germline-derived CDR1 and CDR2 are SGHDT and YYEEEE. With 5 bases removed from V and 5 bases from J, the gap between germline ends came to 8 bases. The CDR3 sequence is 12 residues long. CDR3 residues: CASSYDRNTIYF. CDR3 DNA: TGTGCCAGCAGTTACGATCGAAACACCATATATTTT.

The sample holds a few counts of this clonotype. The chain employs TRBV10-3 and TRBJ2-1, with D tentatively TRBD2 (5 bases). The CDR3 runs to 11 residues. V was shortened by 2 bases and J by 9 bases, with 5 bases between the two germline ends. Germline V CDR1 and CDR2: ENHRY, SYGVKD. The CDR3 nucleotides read TGTGCCATCAGTGAGCGGGGTGAGCAGTTCTTC. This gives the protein CAISERGEQFF.

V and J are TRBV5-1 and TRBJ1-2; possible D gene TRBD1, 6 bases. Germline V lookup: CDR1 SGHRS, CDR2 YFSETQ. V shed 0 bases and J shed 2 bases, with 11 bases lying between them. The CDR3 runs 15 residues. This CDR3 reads CASSLGQQGNYGYTF. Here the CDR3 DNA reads TGCGCCAGCAGCTTGGGTCAACAGGGCAACTATGGCTACACCTTC. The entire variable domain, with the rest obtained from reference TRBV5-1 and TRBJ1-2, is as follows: KAGVTQTPRYLIKTRGQQVTLSCSPISGHRSVSWYQQTPGQGLQFLFEYFSETQRNKGNFPGRFSGRQFSNSRSEMNVSTLELGDSALYLCASSLGQQGNYGYTFGSGTRLTVV.

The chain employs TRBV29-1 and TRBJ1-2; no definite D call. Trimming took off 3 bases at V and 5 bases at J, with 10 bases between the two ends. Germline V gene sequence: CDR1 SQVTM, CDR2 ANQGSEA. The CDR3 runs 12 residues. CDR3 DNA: TGCAGCGTTGAGGGATTGGCTTATGGCTACACCTTC. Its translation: CSVEGLAYGYTF.

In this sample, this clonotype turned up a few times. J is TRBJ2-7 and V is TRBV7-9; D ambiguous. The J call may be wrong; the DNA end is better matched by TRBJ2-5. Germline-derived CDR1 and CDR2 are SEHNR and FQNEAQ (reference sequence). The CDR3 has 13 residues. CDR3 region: CASSLVASETQYF. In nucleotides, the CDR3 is TGTGCCAGCAGCTTAGTGGCGTCGGAGACCCAGTACTTC.